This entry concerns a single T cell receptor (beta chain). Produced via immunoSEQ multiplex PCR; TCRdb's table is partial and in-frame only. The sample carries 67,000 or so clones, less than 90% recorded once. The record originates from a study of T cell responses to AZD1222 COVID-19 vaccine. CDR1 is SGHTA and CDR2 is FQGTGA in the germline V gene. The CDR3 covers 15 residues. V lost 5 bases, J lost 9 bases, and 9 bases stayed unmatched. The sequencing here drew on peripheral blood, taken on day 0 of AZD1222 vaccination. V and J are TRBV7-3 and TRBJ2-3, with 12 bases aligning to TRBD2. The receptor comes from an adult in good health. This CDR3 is CASSTQIGTSGTQYF. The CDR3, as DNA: TGTGCCAGCAGCACTCAAATCGGGACTAGCGGGACGCAGTATTTT.